This TCR beta chain stems from a study of cytomegalovirus exposure and HLA in healthy donors. Background on the study: Unique TCRs numbering approximately 81 million, obtained from HLA-typed donors, made up an early data release. Overall study findings and caveats: TCR beta sequences reportedly predicted the HLA-A and HLA-B alleles of most subjects accurately.

This CDR3 is built from 16 residues. V shed 3 bases and J shed 0 bases, with 12 bases lying between them. The germline gives CDR1 SGHTA, CDR2 FQGNSA. The study ran its PCR with 60 Vbeta and 13 Jbeta primers. The assay was immunoSEQ multiplex PCR, and TCRdb's table has in-frame clones only and misses some. The table shows around 130,000 clones, with roughly 70% occurring only once. This clone has only a few counts. Antigen unknown. This TCR came from a woman in her thirties or forties in good health and CMV-seropositive. Material: PBMCs. The chain employs TRBV7-2 and TRBJ2-1; D is possibly TRBD1 (5 bases). The chain's CDR3 is CASSFSAGRSYNEQFF. The CDR3 coding sequence is TGTGCCAGCAGCTTTTCGGCAGGGCGCTCCTACAATGAGCAGTTCTTC.